These 10 T cell receptor beta chains were sequenced from one sample in a study of metastatic and nonmetastatic thyroid tumors. MiXCR re-clonotyped the PCR reads for TCRdb. This repertoire shows over 15,000 clones, about 13% found once; its top ten account for about 30%. Until they underwent thyroid surgery, no patient had received any treatment. Sequencing input: blood. The receptors originated from a female donor with papillary thyroid cancer or a benign thyroid nodule (not recorded which). Some clones in this sample may be carry-over from other donors' samples.

This clone was seen at least ten times. Possible read error: a much larger clone is one base away. The V call is TRBV20-1, the J call TRBJ2-5, with D perhaps matching TRBD1 or TRBD2 (5 bases each). This CDR3 is 11 amino acids long. Per the germline V gene, CDR1 is DFQATT and CDR2 is SNEGSKA (reference sequence). CDR3 in DNA: TGCGGTCGGGACCGACGGAAGACCCAGTACTTC. Amino acids: CGRDRRKTQYF.

A few counts support this clone. The chain has TRBV5-6 and TRBJ2-3, with D perhaps TRBD2 (6 bases). The CDR3 is made up of 16 amino acids. V lost 0 bases, J lost 2 bases, and 13 bases lay in between. The germline gives CDR1 SGHDT, CDR2 YYEEEE. DNA of the CDR3: TGTGCCAGCAGCTTGGTGGGACTGGGGGACACAGATACGCAGTATTTT. This gives the protein CASSLVGLGDTDTQYF.

This chain uses TRBV6-1 with TRBJ1-2; D remains unclear. V lost 6 bases and J lost 2, with 10 bases in between. The CDR3 spans 13 residues. Per germline, CDR1 MNHNS and CDR2 SASEGT. The CDR3 DNA reads TGTGCCAGCAGACGAGAGGAGAACTATGGCTACACCTTC. Residues: CASRREENYGYTF.

This clone was counted at least ten times. This chain links TRBV7-9 with TRBJ2-3; D not certain. The CDR3 covers 15 residues. The V and J ends lost 5 bases and 2 bases respectively, with 14 bases between them. Germline lookup yields CDR1 SEHNR and CDR2 FQNEAQ (reference sequence). CDR3 DNA sequence: TGTGCCAGCAGCCCCAAAAGACGATTCACAGATACGCAGTATTTT. It yields the protein CASSPKRRFTDTQYF. The whole variable domain, remainder taken from reference TRBV7-9 and TRBJ2-3, is DTGVSQNPRHKITKRGQNVTFRCDPISEHNRLYWYRQTLGQGPEFLTYFQNEAQLEKSRLLSDRFSAERPKGSFSTLEIQRTEQGDSAMYLCASSPKRRFTDTQYFGPGTRLTVL.

This clone was seen repeatedly, ten times or more. The genes are TRBV27 and TRBJ1-5, with D possibly TRBD1 on 6 matching bases. Trimming took 6 bases from V and 3 from J, leaving 12 bases between them. Per germline, CDR1 MNHEY and CDR2 SMNVEV (reference sequence). The CDR3 is 14 amino acids. The CDR3 DNA reads as TGTGCCAGCAGGGCCAGGGGTCACAATCAGCCCCAGCATTTT. Amino acid sequence: CASRARGHNQPQHF.

This clone was observed many times. V gene TRBV20-1 combines with J gene TRBJ1-2, with TRBD1 as a possible D gene (5 bases). The V end lost 5 bases, the J end lost 5 bases, and 18 bases lay between the germline ends. The CDR3 covers 14 residues. The germline V gene has CDR1 DFQATT and CDR2 SNEGSKA (reference sequence). CDR3: CSARPGTEGYGYTF. CDR3 coding DNA: TGCAGTGCTCGGCCCGGGACGGAGGGGTATGGCTACACCTTC.

The chain is built from TRBV5-1 and TRBJ2-1; 8 nucleotides match TRBD1. Per the germline V gene, CDR1 is SGHRS and CDR2 is YFSETQ. The J segment lost 4 bases and the V segment lost 3 bases, leaving 9 bases of the junction unmatched. The CDR3 has 16 residues. The chain's CDR3 is CASSSGQGPLYNEQFF. The CDR3 region has the DNA TGCGCCAGCAGCTCCGGACAGGGTCCGCTTTACAATGAGCAGTTCTTC.

Ten or more counts support this clone. The sample contains more than one DNA sequence encoding this CDR3. The chain carries TRBV20-1 and TRBJ1-2; D unclear. With 5 bases removed from V and 3 bases from J, the gap between germline ends came to 16 bases. The CDR3 contains 14 residues. Germline V lookup: CDR1 DFQATT, CDR2 SNEGSKA (reference sequence). DNA of the CDR3: TGCAGTGCTCCCTCTCGGGCGTGGGACTATGGCTACACCTTC. Amino acid sequence: CSAPSRAWDYGYTF.

As concerns this clone: One end of the junction varies from germline; a read error may be responsible. Other DNA sequences of this sample code for an identical CDR3. V usage is TRBV28 and J usage is TRBJ1-5; no definite D call. This CDR3 is 12 amino acids long. Looked up from germline, CDR1 is MDHEN and CDR2 is SYDVKM. CDR3 protein: CARNRGRQPQHF. CDR3 nucleotide sequence: TGTGCCAGAAACAGAGGACGTCAGCCACAGCATTTT.

This clone was found many times. V and J are TRBV10-3 and TRBJ2-7, with a weak D call TRBD1 (6 bases). V was clipped by 10 bases and J by 5 bases, with 21 bases between them. Looked up from germline, CDR1 is ENHRY and CDR2 is SYGVKD. The CDR3 loop spans 14 amino acids. CDR3 protein: CASRQMGARNEQYF. CDR3 DNA sequence: TGTGCCAGCAGACAGATGGGGGCAAGGAACGAGCAGTACTTC.